The present T cell receptor (beta chain) was sequenced within a study of blood T cell repertoires in COVID-19. Assay used: immunoSEQ multiplex PCR; TCRdb lists only in-frame clones, some missing. The profile shows about 200,000 clones, 70% to 90% of them singletons. V lost 3 bases and J 16 bases, leaving 19 bases between the germline ends. This CDR3 comprises 13 residues. CDR1 and CDR2 from the germline V gene are SNHLY and FYNNEI. The receptor was derived from a woman aged 80 or older with acute or convalescent COVID-19. The specimen sequenced was peripheral blood. The chain joins TRBV2 to TRBJ2-1, with D perhaps matching TRBD2 (7 bases). The CDR3 DNA is TGTGCCAGCAGTGAGGGGGGGGCTTTAGTCGGATTCTTC. This translates into CASSEGGALVGFF.